This note documents a single T cell receptor beta chain sequence. No antigen is known for it. These data belong to a study of T cells expressing NK-cell markers. Findings of the study overall: CD8+ T cells in 5 to 7 donors included dominant NKG2C+ clonotypes at about 1.0-8%. No clear determination of HCMV specificity was made for expanded NKG2C+ T cell clones.

UMI-tagged 5'RACE template switching yielded the TCR beta cDNA. TCRdb processed the 5' RACE reads again and assigns one entry to each CDR3 protein, with no DNA. This repertoire includes some 390,000 distinct CDR3 sequences. The CDR3 runs 11 residues. Germline-derived CDR1 and CDR2 are ENHRY and SYGVKD. The sequence came from a woman aged 45-59 years in good health. This chain connects TRBV10-3 to TRBJ2-7; without DNA, the TCRdb call of TRBD2 cannot be checked. The sequencing input was blood T cells: a sorted CD56 or NKG2C T cell subset, CD4+ or CD8+ T cells, or bulk PBMC T cells (not recorded which). This chain's CDR3 is CAISARDEQYF.